This record looks at one T cell receptor (beta chain) sequence and its context. Treatment reported: oral pan-JAK inhibitor, 5-10 mg twice daily. The data belong to a study of CD8+ T cells in alopecia areata. CDR3 length: 15 residues. Trimming removed 3 bases from V and 2 bases from J; junction bases left unmatched: 5. Germline V gene data show CDR1 as SEHNR and CDR2 as FQNEAQ (reference sequence). The sequencing template was cDNA reverse transcribed from extracted RNA. Sequenced by immunoSEQ multiplex PCR; TCRdb stores in-frame clones only, minus some. Of about 210,000 clones in the sample, under 70% were seen once.

This receptor was taken from a human donor with alopecia areata. Here the sequenced sample was CD4+ T cells sorted from blood, taken at week 4, from a patient treated with tofacitinib. The chain recombines TRBV7-9 with TRBJ2-7; TRBD1 agrees at 9 bases. This chain's CDR3 is CASSFGQGIAYEQYF. CDR3 nucleotides: TGTGCCAGCAGCTTCGGACAGGGGATTGCCTACGAGCAGTACTTC.